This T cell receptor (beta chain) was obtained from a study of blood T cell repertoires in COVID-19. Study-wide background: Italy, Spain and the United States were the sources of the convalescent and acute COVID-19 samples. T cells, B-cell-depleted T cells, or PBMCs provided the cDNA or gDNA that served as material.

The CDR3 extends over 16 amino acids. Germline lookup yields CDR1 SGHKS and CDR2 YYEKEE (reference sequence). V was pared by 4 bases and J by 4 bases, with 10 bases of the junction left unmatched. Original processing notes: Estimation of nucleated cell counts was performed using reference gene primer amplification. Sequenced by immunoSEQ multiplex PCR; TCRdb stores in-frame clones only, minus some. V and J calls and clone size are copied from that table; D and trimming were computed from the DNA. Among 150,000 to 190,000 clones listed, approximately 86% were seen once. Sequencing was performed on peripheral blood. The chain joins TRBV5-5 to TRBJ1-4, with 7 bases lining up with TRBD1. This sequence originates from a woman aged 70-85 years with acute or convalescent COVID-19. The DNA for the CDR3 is TGTGCCAGCAGCCACCAACCGGGACAGATTAATGAAAAACTGTTTTTT. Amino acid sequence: CASSHQPGQINEKLFF.